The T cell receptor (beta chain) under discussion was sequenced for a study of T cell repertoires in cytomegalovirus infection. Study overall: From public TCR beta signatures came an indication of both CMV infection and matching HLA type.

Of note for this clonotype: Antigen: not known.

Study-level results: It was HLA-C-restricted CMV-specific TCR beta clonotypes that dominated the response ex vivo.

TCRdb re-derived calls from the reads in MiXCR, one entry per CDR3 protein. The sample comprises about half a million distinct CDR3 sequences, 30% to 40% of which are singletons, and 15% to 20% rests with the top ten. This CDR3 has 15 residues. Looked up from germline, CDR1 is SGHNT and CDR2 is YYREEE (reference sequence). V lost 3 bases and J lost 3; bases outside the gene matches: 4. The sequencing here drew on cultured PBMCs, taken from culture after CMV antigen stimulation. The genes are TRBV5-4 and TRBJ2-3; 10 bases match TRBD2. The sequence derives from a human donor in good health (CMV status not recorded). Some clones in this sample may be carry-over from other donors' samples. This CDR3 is CASSSGLALTDTQYF. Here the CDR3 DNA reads TGTGCCAGCAGCTCGGGACTAGCGCTAACAGATACGCAGTATTTT.